This T cell receptor beta chain was found in a study of blood T cell repertoires in COVID-19. The table lists this clone with a few counts. The repertoire was sequenced with immunoSEQ multiplex PCR; TCRdb's copy has only in-frame clones and lacks some. The sample yields approximately 110,000 clones, around 78% seen once. The CDR3 sequence is 15 residues long. Germline CDR1 and CDR2: LNHDA and SQIVND (reference sequence). The trim removed 7 bases at V and 4 bases at J, leaving 9 bases unmatched. The chain has TRBV19 and TRBJ1-1; 10 bases agree with TRBD1. The sample was peripheral blood. This TCR was recovered from a woman aged 60-75 years with acute or convalescent COVID-19. The CDR3 reads CASIPRTGGFTEAFF. The CDR3 region has the DNA TGTGCCAGTATTCCTCGGACAGGGGGATTCACTGAAGCTTTCTTT.